This is a list of T cell receptor beta chains from one sample in a study of blood T cell repertoires in COVID-19. Measured with immunoSEQ multiplex PCR; TCRdb has only the in-frame clones, and not every one. Of around 20,000 clones listed, roughly nine tenths were seen once; the top ten hold about a sixth. Sequencing input: peripheral blood. Source of these receptors: a man between 65 and 85 years old with acute or convalescent COVID-19. CDR3s include the opening cysteine and the closing phenylalanine or tryptophan. Each record gives: J gene, clone size, D gene, V gene, CDR3 protein, CDR3 DNA. D genes are given only for firm matches. Where a row states a size, it is once, few, many or the class of an expanded clone; other rows omit it.

TRBJ2-5,NA,NA,TRBV5-1,CASSLAVFQETQYF,TGCGCCAGCAGCTTGGCCGTGTTCCAAGAGACCCAGTACTTC
TRBJ1-2,NA,TRBD1,TRBV7-9,CASSFYRGLSYTF,TGTGCCAGCAGCTTCTACAGGGGGCTTAGCTACACCTTC
TRBJ2-4,NA,NA,TRBV21-1,CAEEAKNIQYF,TGTGCTGAGGAAGCCAAAAACATTCAGTACTTC
TRBJ1-2,NA,NA,TRBV27,CASSFSVNTRQVGYRGYTF,TGTGCCAGCAGTTTCTCCGTTAATACACGACAGGTGGGGTATCGGGGCTACACCTTC
TRBJ2-5,NA,TRBD2,TRBV5-4,CASSLASGSSETQYF,TGTGCCAGCAGCTTGGCTAGCGGGAGTTCGGAGACCCAGTACTTC
TRBJ2-3,NA,NA,TRBV6-4,CASSVSGEKWDTQYF,TGTGCCAGCAGTGTTTCGGGTGAGAAGTGGGATACGCAGTATTTT
TRBJ1-4,NA,TRBD1,TRBV28,CASSDITGTGGEKLFF,TGTGCCAGCAGTGATATCACCGGGACAGGGGGTGAAAAACTGTTTTTT
TRBJ2-2,NA,NA,TRBV9,CASSGEALNTGELFF,TGTGCCAGCAGCGGGGAGGCCTTGAACACCGGGGAGCTGTTTTTT
TRBJ2-1,NA,NA,TRBV7-6,CASSSGAGERGNEQFF,TGTGCCAGCAGCTCAGGGGCGGGAGAGCGCGGCAATGAGCAGTTCTTC
TRBJ2-2,NA,TRBD1,TRBV5-1,CASSLRGSNTGELFF,TGCGCCAGCAGCCTCAGGGGGTCGAACACCGGGGAGCTGTTTTTT
TRBJ1-5,NA,TRBD1,TRBV18,CASSAGTGGNQPQHF,TGTGCCAGCTCAGCCGGGACAGGGGGCAATCAGCCCCAGCATTTT
TRBJ2-5,NA,NA,TRBV7-9,CASNSRVGRETQYF,TGTGCCAGCAACTCGCGGGTGGGTAGGGAGACCCAGTACTTC
TRBJ2-3,NA,TRBD2,TRBV6-2/TRBV6-3,CASSETIGLAGVKDTQYF,TGTGCCAGCAGCGAGACTATTGGACTAGCGGGAGTTAAAGATACGCAGTATTTT
TRBJ1-3,NA,NA,TRBV5-6,CASSLVTRGYGNTIYF,TGTGCCAGCAGCTTGGTGACCCGGGGATACGGAAACACCATATATTTT
TRBJ2-5,NA,NA,TRBV10-2,CASGGQTGETQYF,TGCGCCAGCGGCGGGCAGACGGGGGAGACCCAGTACTTC
TRBJ1-5,once,TRBD1,TRBV10-3,CAISGGTGPSNQPQHF,TGTGCCATCAGCGGGGGGACAGGGCCGAGCAATCAGCCCCAGCATTTT
TRBJ2-7,NA,TRBD1,TRBV3-1/TRBV3-2,CASSRQGDFFEQYF,TGTGCCAGCAGCCGGCAGGGGGATTTCTTTGAGCAGTACTTC
TRBJ2-5,once,TRBD2,TRBV10-3,CAISEQLAGTQETQYF,TGTGCCATCAGTGAGCAACTAGCGGGAACCCAAGAGACCCAGTACTTC
TRBJ1-2,NA,NA,TRBV5-4,CASSLDRVGGYTF,TGTGCCAGCAGCTTGGACAGGGTTGGAGGCTACACCTTC
TRBJ2-3,NA,NA,TRBV4-3,CASSLDSAGHASPLDTQYF,TGCGCCAGCAGCCTCGATTCGGCAGGGCACGCATCCCCCTTAGATACGCAGTATTTT
TRBJ1-4,medium-sized,NA,TRBV18,CASSLIQGPNEKLFF,TGTGCCAGCTCACTCATACAGGGCCCTAATGAAAAACTGTTTTTT
TRBJ2-1,NA,NA,TRBV29-1,CSATRGAGYNEQFF,TGCAGCGCTACCCGGGGGGCGGGCTACAATGAGCAGTTCTTC